Below, 9 T cell receptor beta chains from the same sample are listed, as sequenced in a study of T cell changes during pregnancy in multiple sclerosis. Clones were read by immunoSEQ multiplex PCR, and TCRdb kept only the in-frame ones, dropping some. The data contain about 33,000 clones, about 90% of them singletons. This sample comprised CD4+ T cells from peripheral blood mononuclear cells, obtained in the third trimester of pregnancy. The receptors stem from a female donor in good health, enrolled as a control in a pregnancy study.

The chain employs TRBV5-5 and TRBJ2-1; 9 positions agree with TRBD1. From germline, CDR1 is SGHKS and CDR2 YYEKEE (reference sequence). This CDR3 contains 16 residues. Unmatched junction bases numbered 7, after V lost 4 bases and J lost 2 bases. CDR3 region: CASSITGGMAYNEQFF. The DNA for the CDR3 is TGTGCCAGCAGCATCACAGGGGGCATGGCCTACAATGAGCAGTTCTTC. The variable domain in full, with the rest retrieved from reference TRBV5-5 and TRBJ2-1, is DAGVTQSPTHLIKTRGQQVTLRCSPISGHKSVSWYQQVLGQGPQFIFQYYEKEERGRGNFPDRFSARQFPNYSSELNVNALLLGDSALYLCASSITGGMAYNEQFFGPGTRLTVL.

The V gene is TRBV6-1, the J gene TRBJ1-2, with a possible D match to TRBD1 (5 bases). This CDR3 is 13 amino acids long. V lost 5 bases to trimming and J lost 4 bases, with 11 bases between them. Germline assignment: CDR1 MNHNS and CDR2 SASEGT. The CDR3 region is CASSQGQLYGYTF. Here the CDR3 DNA reads TGTGCCAGCAGTCAGGGTCAACTCTATGGCTACACCTTC.

The chain has TRBV4-1 and TRBJ1-5; D possibly corresponds to TRBD1 (6 bases). V dropped 0 bases and J dropped 2 bases, with 11 bases sitting between them. This CDR3 comprises 16 residues. Germline-derived CDR1 and CDR2 are MGHRA and YSYEKL. The CDR3 sequence: CASSQEGAAGNQPQHF. CDR3 coding DNA: TGCGCCAGCAGCCAAGAGGGGGCTGCGGGCAATCAGCCCCAGCATTTT.

The chain is built from TRBV6-5 and TRBJ1-1; weak D call: TRBD1 (6 bases). Germline V gene lookup returns CDR1 MNHEY and CDR2 SVGAGI. The germline V and J ends were trimmed by 4 bases and 4 bases, with 13 bases remaining between them. This CDR3 is built from 14 residues. This chain's CDR3 is CASSSQGLGTEAFF. CDR3 bases: TGTGCCAGCAGTTCCCAGGGGTTGGGCACTGAAGCTTTCTTT.

J is TRBJ1-1 and V is TRBV18; perhaps TRBD1 as D (6 bases). The V end lost 3 bases, the J end lost 1 base, and 15 bases lay between the germline ends. Germline CDR1 reads KGHSH; CDR2 reads LQKENI. The CDR3 is 16 residues long. The CDR3, as DNA: TGTGCCAGCTCACCTACCAGGGGTTTAGGGAACACTGAAGCTTTCTTT. Translated, it gives CASSPTRGLGNTEAFF.

This clone was recorded once. The chain has TRBV7-8 and TRBJ2-3; D may be TRBD2 (5 bases). The V gene lost 5 bases and the J gene lost 5 bases, with 26 bases spanning the gap. Germline CDR1 and CDR2: SGHVS and FQNEAQ. This CDR3 spans 18 amino acids. The CDR3 is CASSLFIYVGSGIDTQYF. The CDR3 DNA is TGTGCCAGCAGCCTCTTTATCTATGTGGGGAGTGGGATAGATACGCAGTATTTT.

The CDR3 reads CASSLGGRGNSPLHF. The CDR3 nucleotides are TGTGCCAGCAGCTTAGGTGGCAGGGGTAATTCACCCCTCCACTTT. This rearrangement joins TRBV11-2 to TRBJ1-6; TRBD1 is a possible D gene (6 bases). This CDR3 contains 15 residues. Germline V gives CDR1 SGHAT, CDR2 FQNNGV. Trimming removed 1 base from V and 6 bases from J, with 10 bases in between.

The gene calls are TRBV29-1 and TRBJ1-1, with D maybe TRBD1 (6 bases). Germline V gene sequence: CDR1 SQVTM, CDR2 ANQGSEA. The CDR3 sequence is 12 residues long. With 6 bases removed from V and 7 bases from J, the gap between germline ends came to 15 bases. CDR3 in amino acids: CSVYGGLNEAFF. DNA for the CDR3: TGCAGCGTGTATGGGGGCTTGAATGAAGCTTTCTTT.

The chain combines TRBV7-3 with TRBJ2-3; D remains unclear. The V and J ends lost 2 bases and 4 bases respectively, with 7 bases between them. The germline V gene has CDR1 SGHTA and CDR2 FQGTGA. The CDR3 is made up of 13 amino acids. The CDR3 bases are TGTGCCAGCAGCTTAGTCAGTGCAGATACGCAGTATTTT. It is translated as CASSLVSADTQYF.